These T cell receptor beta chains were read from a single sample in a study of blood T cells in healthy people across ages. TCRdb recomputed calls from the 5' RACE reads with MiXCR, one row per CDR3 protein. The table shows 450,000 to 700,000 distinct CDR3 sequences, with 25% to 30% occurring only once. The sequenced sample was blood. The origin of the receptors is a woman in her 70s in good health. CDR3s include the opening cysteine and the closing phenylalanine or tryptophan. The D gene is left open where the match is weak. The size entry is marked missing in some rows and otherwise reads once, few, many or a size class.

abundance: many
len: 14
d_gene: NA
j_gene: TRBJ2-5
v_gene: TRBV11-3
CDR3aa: CASSLGRPQETQYF
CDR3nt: TGTGCCAGCAGCTTAGGCAGGCCCCAAGAGACCCAGTACTTC

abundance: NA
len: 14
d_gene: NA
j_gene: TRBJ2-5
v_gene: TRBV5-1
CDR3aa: CASSPGTMKETQYF
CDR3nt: TGCGCCAGCAGCCCCGGGACCATGAAAGAGACCCAGTACTTC

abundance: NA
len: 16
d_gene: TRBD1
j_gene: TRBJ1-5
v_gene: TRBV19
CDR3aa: CASTGTGGNGNQPQHF
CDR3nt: TGTGCCAGTACCGGGACAGGGGGCAATGGCAATCAGCCCCAGCATTTT

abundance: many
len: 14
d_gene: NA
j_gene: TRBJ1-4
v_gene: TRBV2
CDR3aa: CASSEEKRGEKLFF
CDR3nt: TGTGCCAGCAGTGAAGAGAAGAGGGGTGAAAAACTGTTTTTT

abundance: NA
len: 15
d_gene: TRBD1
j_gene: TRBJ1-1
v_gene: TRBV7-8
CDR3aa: CASSSLRTGGTEAFF
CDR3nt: TGTGCCAGCAGCTCCTTGAGGACAGGGGGCACTGAAGCTTTCTTT

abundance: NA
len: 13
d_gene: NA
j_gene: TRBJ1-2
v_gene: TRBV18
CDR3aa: CTSSPRQSDGYTF
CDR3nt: TGTACCAGCTCACCAAGACAGTCGGATGGCTACACCTTC

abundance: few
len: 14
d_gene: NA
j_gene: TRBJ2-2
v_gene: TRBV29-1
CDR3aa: CSVTGHSNTGELFF
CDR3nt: TGCAGCGTCACGGGGCATTCGAACACCGGGGAGCTGTTTTTT

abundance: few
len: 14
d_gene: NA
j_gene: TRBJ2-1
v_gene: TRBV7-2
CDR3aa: CASSARQTNNEQFF
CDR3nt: TGTGCCAGCAGCGCGCGACAGACGAACAATGAGCAGTTCTTC

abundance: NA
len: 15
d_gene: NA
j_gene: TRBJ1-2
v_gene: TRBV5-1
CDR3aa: CASSLEGGLGYGYTF
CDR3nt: TGCGCCAGCAGCTTGGAAGGAGGGCTGGGCTATGGCTACACCTTC

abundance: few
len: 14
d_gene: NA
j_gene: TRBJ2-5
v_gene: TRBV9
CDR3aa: CASSAHENQETQYF
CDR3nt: TGTGCCAGCAGCGCCCATGAGAACCAAGAGACCCAGTACTTC

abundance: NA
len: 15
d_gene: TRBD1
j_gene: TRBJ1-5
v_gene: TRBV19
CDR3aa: CASRPRTGSNQPQHF
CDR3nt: TGTGCCAGTAGACCCCGGACAGGGTCCAATCAGCCCCAGCATTTT

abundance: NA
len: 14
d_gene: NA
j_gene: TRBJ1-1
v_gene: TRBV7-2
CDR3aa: CASSLHPGNTEAFF
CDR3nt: TGTGCCAGCAGCCTACATCCGGGGAACACTGAAGCTTTCTTT

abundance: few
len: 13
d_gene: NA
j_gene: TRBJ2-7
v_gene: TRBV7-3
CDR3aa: CASSPILGVEQYF
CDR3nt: TGTGCCAGCAGCCCAATTCTAGGGGTGGAGCAGTACTTC

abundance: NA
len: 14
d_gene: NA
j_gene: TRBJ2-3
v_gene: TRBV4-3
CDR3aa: CASSQDPLTDTQYF
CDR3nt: TGCGCCAGCAGCCAAGATCCACTCACAGATACGCAGTATTTT

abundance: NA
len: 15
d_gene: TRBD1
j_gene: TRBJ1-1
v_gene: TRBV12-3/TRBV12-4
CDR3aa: CASSPIRGLHTEAFF
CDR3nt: TGTGCCAGCAGTCCCATCAGGGGGCTCCACACTGAAGCTTTCTTT

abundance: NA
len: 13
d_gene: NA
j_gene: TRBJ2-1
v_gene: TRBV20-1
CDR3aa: CSARYIVSNEQFF
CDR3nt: TGCAGTGCTAGATACATAGTAAGCAATGAGCAGTTCTTC

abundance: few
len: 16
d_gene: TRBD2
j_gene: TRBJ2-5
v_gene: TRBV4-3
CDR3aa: CASSQVGLAGQETQYF
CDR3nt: TGCGCCAGCAGCCAAGTGGGACTAGCGGGGCAAGAGACCCAGTACTTC

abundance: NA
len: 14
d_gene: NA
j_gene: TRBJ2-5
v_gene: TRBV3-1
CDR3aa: CASSHLASQETQYF
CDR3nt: TGTGCCAGCAGCCATCTGGCGAGCCAAGAGACCCAGTACTTC

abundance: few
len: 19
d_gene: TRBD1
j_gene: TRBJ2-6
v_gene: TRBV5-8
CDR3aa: CASSLAFGTGGAGANVLTF
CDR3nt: TGTGCCAGCAGCTTGGCCTTTGGGACAGGGGGCGCTGGGGCCAACGTCCTGACTTTC

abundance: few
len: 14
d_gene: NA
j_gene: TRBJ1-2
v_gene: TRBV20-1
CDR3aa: CSASLGTSLRGYTF
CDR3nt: TGCAGTGCTTCACTTGGGACCTCTCTGCGAGGCTACACCTTC

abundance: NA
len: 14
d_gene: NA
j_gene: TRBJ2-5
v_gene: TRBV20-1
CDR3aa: CSLEPGHGWETQYF
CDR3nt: TGCAGTCTGGAGCCGGGACATGGGTGGGAGACCCAGTACTTC

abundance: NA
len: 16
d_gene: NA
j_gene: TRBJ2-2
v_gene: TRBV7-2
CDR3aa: CASSLGVGGRTGELFF
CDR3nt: TGTGCCAGCAGCTTAGGGGTCGGGGGACGCACCGGGGAGCTGTTTTTT

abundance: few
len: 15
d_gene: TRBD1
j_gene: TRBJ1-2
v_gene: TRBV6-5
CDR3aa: CASSYTRTGDYGYTF
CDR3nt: TGTGCCAGCAGTTACACCAGGACAGGGGACTATGGCTACACCTTC

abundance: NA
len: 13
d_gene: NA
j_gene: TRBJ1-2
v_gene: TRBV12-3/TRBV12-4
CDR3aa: CASSEDSTYGYTF
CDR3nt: TGTGCCAGCAGCGAGGACAGTACGTATGGCTACACCTTC

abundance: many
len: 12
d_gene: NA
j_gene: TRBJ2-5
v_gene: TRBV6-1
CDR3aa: CASSDRVETQYF
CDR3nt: TGTGCCAGCAGTGACAGGGTCGAGACCCAGTACTTC

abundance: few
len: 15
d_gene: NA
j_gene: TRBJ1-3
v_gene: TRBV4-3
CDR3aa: CASSQGSNSGNTIYF
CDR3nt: TGCGCCAGCAGCCAAGGGTCCAACTCTGGAAACACCATATATTTT

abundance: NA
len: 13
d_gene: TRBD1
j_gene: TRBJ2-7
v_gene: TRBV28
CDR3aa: CASRPGQTYEQYF
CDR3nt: TGTGCCAGCAGGCCGGGACAGACCTACGAGCAGTACTTC

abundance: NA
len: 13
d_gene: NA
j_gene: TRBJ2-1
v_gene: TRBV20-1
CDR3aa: CSVLISGYNEQFF
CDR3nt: TGCAGTGTCCTCATTTCTGGGTACAATGAGCAGTTCTTC

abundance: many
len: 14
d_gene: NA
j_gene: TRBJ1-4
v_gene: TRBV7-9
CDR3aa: CASSVQGGNEKLFF
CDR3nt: TGTGCCAGCAGCGTCCAGGGAGGGAATGAAAAACTGTTTTTT

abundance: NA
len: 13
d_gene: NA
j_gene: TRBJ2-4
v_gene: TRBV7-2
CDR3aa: CASRPQVGDIQYF
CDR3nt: TGTGCCAGCAGGCCTCAGGTTGGGGACATTCAGTACTTC

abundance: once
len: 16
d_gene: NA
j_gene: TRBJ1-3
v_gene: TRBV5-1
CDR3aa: CASSLGRPDSGNTMYF
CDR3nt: TGCGCCAGCAGCTTGGGGAGGCCAGACTCTGGAAACACCATGTATTTT

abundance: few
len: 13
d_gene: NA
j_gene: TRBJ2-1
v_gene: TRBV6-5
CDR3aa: CASSYLGQNEQFF
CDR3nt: TGTGCCAGCAGTTACCTGGGCCAGAATGAGCAGTTCTTC

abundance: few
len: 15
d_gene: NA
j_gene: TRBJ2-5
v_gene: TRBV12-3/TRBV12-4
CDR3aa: CARLGCRDIQETQYF
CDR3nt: TGTGCCCGTCTCGGCTGCCGGGACATCCAAGAGACCCAGTACTTC

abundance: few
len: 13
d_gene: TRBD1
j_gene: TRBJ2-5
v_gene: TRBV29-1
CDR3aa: CSVAGQAGGEQYF
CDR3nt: TGCAGCGTCGCGGGACAGGCCGGAGGGGAGCAGTACTTC

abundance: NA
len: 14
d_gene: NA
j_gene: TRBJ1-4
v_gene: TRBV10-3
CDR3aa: CAISDQGQNEKLFF
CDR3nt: TGTGCCATCAGTGATCAGGGTCAAAATGAAAAACTGTTTTTT

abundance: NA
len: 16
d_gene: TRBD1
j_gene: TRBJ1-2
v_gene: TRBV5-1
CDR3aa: CASSSGTGQGSYGYTF
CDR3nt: TGCGCCAGCAGCTCGGGAACGGGACAGGGGTCCTATGGCTACACCTTC

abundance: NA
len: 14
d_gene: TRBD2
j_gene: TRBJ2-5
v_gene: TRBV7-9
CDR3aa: CASTISGGEETQYF
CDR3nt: TGTGCCAGCACCATCTCCGGGGGGGAAGAGACCCAGTACTTC

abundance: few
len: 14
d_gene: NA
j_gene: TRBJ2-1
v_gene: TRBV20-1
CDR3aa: CSARVSSWEKEQFF
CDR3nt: TGCAGTGCTAGAGTGTCTAGTTGGGAAAAGGAGCAGTTCTTC

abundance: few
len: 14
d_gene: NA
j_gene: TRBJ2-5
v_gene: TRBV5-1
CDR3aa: CASSLAVEQETQYF
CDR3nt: TGCGCCAGCAGCTTGGCCGTCGAGCAAGAGACCCAGTACTTC

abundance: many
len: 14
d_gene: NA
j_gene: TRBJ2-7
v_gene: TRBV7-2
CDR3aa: CASSLGFSYREQYF
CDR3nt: TGTGCCAGCAGCTTAGGGTTCTCTTACAGGGAGCAGTACTTC

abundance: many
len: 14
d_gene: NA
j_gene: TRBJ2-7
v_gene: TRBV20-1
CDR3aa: CSASPGGFDYEQYF
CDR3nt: TGCAGTGCTAGCCCCGGAGGCTTTGACTACGAGCAGTACTTC

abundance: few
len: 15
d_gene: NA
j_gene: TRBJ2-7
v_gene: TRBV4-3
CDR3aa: CASSQAWDGPYEQYF
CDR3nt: TGCGCCAGCAGCCAGGCCTGGGACGGACCCTACGAGCAGTACTTC